Listed below are T cell receptor beta chains from one sample, sequenced in a study of blood T cell repertoires in COVID-19. Data came from immunoSEQ multiplex PCR; TCRdb stores just in-frame clones and leaves some out. Of around 200,000 clones listed, around 86% were seen once; the top ten hold roughly 3.4%. Material: PBMCs or T cells enriched from blood (not recorded which). These receptors were collected from a woman aged 40 to 50 with acute COVID-19. CDR3s include the opening cysteine and the closing phenylalanine or tryptophan. The D gene is left open where the match is weak. Size is stated for part of the rows, as once, few or many counts, or as a class when the clone is expanded.

D	V	size	J	CDR3	DNA
TRBD1	TRBV5-1	once	TRBJ2-2	CASSSRTGVTGELFF	TGCGCCAGCAGCTCACGAACAGGGGTCACCGGGGAGCTGTTTTTT
NA	TRBV19	NA	TRBJ1-6	CASSIDPLGQLNSPLHF	TGTGCCAGTAGTATAGATCCCCTCGGACAGCTTAATTCACCCCTCCACTTT
NA	TRBV15	NA	TRBJ1-2	CATSRGRDGSYGYTF	TGTGCCACCAGCAGAGGCAGGGACGGGAGCTATGGCTACACCTTC
NA	TRBV3-1/TRBV3-2	NA	TRBJ1-3	CASSQERINPPVSGNTIYF	TGTGCCAGCAGCCAAGAGCGCATTAATCCCCCTGTCTCGGGAAACACCATATATTTT
NA	TRBV30	NA	TRBJ2-1	CAWSPISGPPHNEQFF	TGTGCCTGGAGTCCAATCAGCGGGCCGCCACACAATGAGCAGTTCTTC
NA	TRBV29-1	NA	TRBJ1-2	CSVEEFSEERGYTF	TGCAGCGTTGAAGAATTTAGTGAGGAGAGAGGCTACACCTTC
TRBD1	TRBV5-1	NA	TRBJ1-2	CASRLRQGAEYGYTF	TGCGCCAGCAGGTTGAGGCAGGGGGCAGAATATGGCTACACCTTC
TRBD2	TRBV14	NA	TRBJ2-1	CASSQVRSGEEFF	TGTGCCAGCAGCCAAGTCAGGAGCGGGGAAGAGTTCTTC
NA	TRBV3-1/TRBV3-2	NA	TRBJ2-4	CASSQDQGAKNIQYF	TGTGCCAGCAGCCAAGATCAGGGGGCCAAAAACATTCAGTACTTC
TRBD1	TRBV5-1	NA	TRBJ1-5	CASSLAGRGPNQPQHF	TGCGCCAGCAGCTTGGCCGGAAGGGGGCCCAATCAGCCCCAGCATTTT
TRBD1	TRBV6-5	NA	TRBJ2-2	CASSYTGTGTTGELFF	TGTGCCAGCAGTTACACCGGGACAGGGACCACCGGGGAGCTGTTTTTT
NA	TRBV5-5	NA	TRBJ1-1	CASSLEGQGLNTEAFF	TGTGCCAGCAGCTTGGAGGGGCAGGGTTTGAACACTGAAGCTTTCTTT
NA	TRBV18	NA	TRBJ1-1	CASSPQEGTEAFF	TGTGCCAGCTCACCACAGGAGGGCACTGAAGCTTTCTTT
NA	TRBV19	NA	TRBJ2-3	CASSMTRDRTDTQYF	TGTGCCAGTAGCATGACTAGAGACCGCACAGATACGCAGTATTTT
NA	TRBV3-1/TRBV3-2	NA	TRBJ2-1	CASSQARTHYNEQFF	TGTGCCAGCAGCCAAGCCCGGACACACTACAATGAGCAGTTCTTC
TRBD2	TRBV11-2	NA	TRBJ2-2	CASTTGTTNTGELFF	TGTGCCAGCACCACCGGGACTACTAACACCGGGGAGCTGTTTTTT
NA	TRBV6-5	NA	TRBJ1-5	CASRPGQVNQPQHF	TGTGCCAGCAGACCTGGGCAGGTTAATCAGCCCCAGCATTTT